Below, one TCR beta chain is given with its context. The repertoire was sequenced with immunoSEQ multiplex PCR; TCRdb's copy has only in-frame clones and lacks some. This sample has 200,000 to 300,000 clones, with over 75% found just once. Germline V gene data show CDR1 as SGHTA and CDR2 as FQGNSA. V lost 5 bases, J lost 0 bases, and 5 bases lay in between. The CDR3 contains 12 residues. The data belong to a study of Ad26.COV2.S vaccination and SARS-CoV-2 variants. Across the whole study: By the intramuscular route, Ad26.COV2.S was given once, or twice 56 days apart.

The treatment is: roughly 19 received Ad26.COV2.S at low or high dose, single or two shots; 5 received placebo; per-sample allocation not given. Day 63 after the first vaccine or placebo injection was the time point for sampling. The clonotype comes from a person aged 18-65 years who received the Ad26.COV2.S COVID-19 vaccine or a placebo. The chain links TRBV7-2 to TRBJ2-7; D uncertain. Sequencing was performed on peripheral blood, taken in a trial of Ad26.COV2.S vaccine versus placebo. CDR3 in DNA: TGTGCCAGCAGCGTACCCTCCTACGAGCAGTACTTC. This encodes CASSVPSYEQYF.